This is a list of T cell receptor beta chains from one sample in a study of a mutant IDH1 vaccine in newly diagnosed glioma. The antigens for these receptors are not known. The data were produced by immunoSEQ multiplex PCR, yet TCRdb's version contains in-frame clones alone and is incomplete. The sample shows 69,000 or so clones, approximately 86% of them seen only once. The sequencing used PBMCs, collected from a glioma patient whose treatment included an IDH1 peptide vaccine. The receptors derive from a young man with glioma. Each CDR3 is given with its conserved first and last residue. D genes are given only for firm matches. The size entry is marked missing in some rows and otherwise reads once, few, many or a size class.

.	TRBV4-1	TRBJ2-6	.	TGCGCCAGCAGTCACCTAGGCAGGGCCCCCTCTGGGGCCAACGTCCTGACTTTC	CASSHLGRAPSGANVLTF
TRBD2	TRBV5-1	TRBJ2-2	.	TGCGCCAGCGGCGGGAGCGGGGGGGCCGTTGGCACCGGGGAGCTGTTTTTT	CASGGSGGAVGTGELFF
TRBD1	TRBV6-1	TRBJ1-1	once	TGTGCCAGCAGCCTGGACAGGGCGAGGACTGAAGCTTTCTTT	CASSLDRARTEAFF
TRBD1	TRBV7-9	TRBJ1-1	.	TGTGCCAGCAGCATTACAGGGGACACTGAAGCTTTCTTT	CASSITGDTEAFF
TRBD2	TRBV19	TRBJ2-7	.	TGTGCCAGTAGTATAACGGCTAGCGGGGGTTACGAGCAGTACTTC	CASSITASGGYEQYF
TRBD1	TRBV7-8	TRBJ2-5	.	TGTGCCAGCAGCTTCCTCCGACAGGGGGTGATCCAAGAGACCCAGTACTTC	CASSFLRQGVIQETQYF
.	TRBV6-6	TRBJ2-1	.	TGTGCCAGCAGTCCGTTCGGGGAAACCAATGAGCAGTTCTTC	CASSPFGETNEQFF
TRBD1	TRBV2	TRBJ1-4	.	TGTGCCAGCAGTGATAGGGGGACAGGGGGCGAAAAACTGTTTTTT	CASSDRGTGGEKLFF
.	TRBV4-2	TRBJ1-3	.	TGTGCCAGCAGCCAAGACCCCGGGGATGGAAACACCATATATTTT	CASSQDPGDGNTIYF
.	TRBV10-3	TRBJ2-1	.	TGTGCCATCCAGCAATCCGGGACAGGTGGGGGGGGTGAGCAGTTCTTC	CAIQQSGTGGGGEQFF
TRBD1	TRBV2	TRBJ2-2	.	TGTGCCAGCAGCGAGGACAGGGGGGGAACCGGGGAGCTGTTTTTT	CASSEDRGGTGELFF
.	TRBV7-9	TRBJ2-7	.	TGTGCCAGCAGCTCTCCAGGACGGGGTACCTTCGAGCAGTACTTC	CASSSPGRGTFEQYF
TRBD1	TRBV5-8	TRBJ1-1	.	TGTGCCAGCAGCATTACTGTAACAGGGGCTGCTGAAGCTTTCTTT	CASSITVTGAAEAFF
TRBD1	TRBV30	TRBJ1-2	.	TGTGCCTGGAGATGGGGGACAGCAAGTAGCTACACCTTC	CAWRWGTASSYTF
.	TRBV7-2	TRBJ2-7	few	TGTGCCAGCAGCTTAGGCCGGGACGAGCAGTACTTC	CASSLGRDEQYF
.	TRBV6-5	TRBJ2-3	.	TGTGCCAGCACCGTCCCAGGCACAGATACGCAGTATTTT	CASTVPGTDTQYF
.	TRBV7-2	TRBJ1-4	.	TGTGCCAGCAGCTTACGGGGAGGCACGGGGGTGGTAGAAAAACTGTTTTTT	CASSLRGGTGVVEKLFF
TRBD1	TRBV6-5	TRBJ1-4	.	TGTGCCAGCAGTTGGGGACAGACTAGAGAAAAACTGTTTTTT	CASSWGQTREKLFF
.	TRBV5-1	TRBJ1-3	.	TGCGCCAGCAGCTTGGAAGGGGGTCCTTCCTCTGGAAACACCATATATTTT	CASSLEGGPSSGNTIYF
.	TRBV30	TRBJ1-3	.	TGTGCCTGTACGGGTGCCATCTCTGGAAACACCATATATTTT	CACTGAISGNTIYF
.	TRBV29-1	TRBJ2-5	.	TGCAGCGTTGGGGGAGAGACCCAGTACTTC	CSVGGETQYF
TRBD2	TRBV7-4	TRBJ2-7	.	TGTGCCAGCAGTCCCAAGGGGCGGGAGGGCCACGAGCAGTACTTC	CASSPKGREGHEQYF